This T cell receptor beta chain was recorded in a study of cytomegalovirus exposure and HLA in healthy donors listed by TCRdb under 2017. Regarding the research as a whole: An earlier analysis of some 600 of the donors reported about 280 Gb of sequence data and around 100 million unique TCR beta sequences obtained from around 190 million T cells. On average, roughly 250,000 unique TCR beta nucleotide sequences were sequenced per donor among several hundred genotyped donors of the cohort, with roughly 18% of those sequences being non-productive. All discovery cohort repertoires had been generated using a single sequencing platform. Alongside the repertoire data, information on donor age, sex, ethnicity and CMV serostatus was compiled. Class I and class II HLA loci were covered by the typing at four-digit resolution. Typing coverage varied by locus: roughly 629-630 donors for A, B, C, DRB1 and DQB1; approximately 500 for DQA1; about 600 for DPA1; more than 450 for DPB1. A later analysis re-examined previously published TCR beta repertoires from about 700 donors and added high-resolution HLA genotyping to investigate patterns of TCR occurrence. In addition to the first cohort of 666 subjects, a separate validation cohort of 120 different subjects was used. Among the approximately 400 genotyped donors, around 79% belonged to the genetic ancestry cluster associated with self-reported Caucasian donors. Because of strong linkage in the cohort, roughly five DR-DQ haplotypes were treated as single units for association and clustering. Rather than using new phenotypic data, the later analysis identified candidate immune exposures from TCR beta sequences and from how often those sequences occurred across donors. To predict cytomegalovirus infection status, the study combined high-throughput TCR immunosequencing, statistical association of individual TCRs with disease status, and machine learning. The study profiled the T cell repertoires of about 640 subjects by immunosequencing and related them to cytomegalovirus serostatus. In a later genetic analysis, genome-wide SNP genotypes for about 65% of the 666 donors were used, and that subset was treated as a discovery cohort. An earlier analysis of approximately 500 of the donors applied high-throughput TCR beta sequencing to assess whether each TCR beta V gene segment acted as functional or pseudogenic. Approximately 310 gigabases of sequencing data and approximately 93 million unique TCR sequences were included in an early release covering around 600 HLA-typed donors. The aim of the study was to test whether cataloging public T cell receptors could identify signatures of past pathogen exposure.

Worth noting for this clone: This clone's antigen is unknown. Base quality data are lacking; no much larger clone is found one base away.

The cohort was made up of roughly 670 healthy bone marrow donors. Cohort members were all nominally healthy when sampled, although unrecorded immune exposures were likely present. The donor was CMV seropositive and was included in the group of around 300 seropositive cohort members. Every donor gave a peripheral blood sample, and the peripheral blood mononuclear cells from that sample were used for TCR beta sequencing. The Qiagen DNeasy Blood Extraction Kit was used to extract genomic DNA from the blood cell samples. Receptor amplification or capture employed the immunoSEQ multiplex PCR assay. For the multiplex PCR, a mixture combining 60 forward primers for TCR Vbeta segments and 13 reverse primers for TCR Jbeta segments was used. A multiplex PCR assay on genomic DNA amplified the CDR3 region of rearranged TCR beta genes. The Illumina HiSeq System was used to sequence the amplified TCR beta libraries as 87-base-pair reads. The study's own analysis went as follows. In a later analysis, around 80 million unique TCR beta chains were counted across the roughly 700 repertoires, and approximately 9.9 million of these chains were shared by at least two donors. To remove PCR and sequencing errors, raw reads were error-corrected and collapsed into unique sequences using a nearest-neighbor algorithm that merged closely related sequences. Alignment of CDR3 sequences to IMGT reference sequences was used to assign V, D and J gene segments. For a sequence to be retained, a match of at least six nucleotides to both a V gene segment and a J gene segment was required. Rearrangements were called productive when the CDR3 lacked stop codons and stayed in frame with V and J; all others were non-productive. CDR3 was defined according to IMGT convention as the region running from the second conserved V-encoded cysteine to the conserved J-encoded phenylalanine. In an earlier analysis of around 640 of the donors, sequences lacking an unambiguous match to a single V gene segment were excluded. In an earlier analysis of around 600 of the donors, V segments were called functional above 56.7% productive rearrangements and were called segregating when the between-donor standard deviation exceeded 5%. A statistical classification framework was developed to diagnose cytomegalovirus status using the catalog of TCR beta chain sequences. V and J gene assignment, in a later analysis, came from comparing TCR nucleotide sequences with IMGT/GENE-DB human TR gene sequences. In a later analysis, CDR3 sequences and most-parsimonious VDJ recombination scenarios were assigned using the TCRdist pipeline. A later analysis defined each TCR beta chain by its CDR3 amino acid sequence plus V-gene family, and excluded reads lacking a unique V-gene family. To address suspected cross-contamination and a sequencing artifact, a later analysis removed 450 to 700 highly shared, low-generation-probability nucleotide sequences. For each public chain, a later analysis derived a clonal expansion index from normalized ranks of inferred template counts within each repertoire. A later analysis computed generation probabilities with a VDJ recombination model fitted to out-of-frame rearrangements, and checked the results against IGoR. Hypergeometric tests were used in a later analysis to score TCR-TCR, TCR-HLA and TCR-CMV co-occurrence, with a repertoire-size bias correction applied to the TCR pairs. A later analysis estimated false discovery rates by permuting HLA or CMV assignments 20 times. A later analysis grouped co-occurring TCRs with DBSCAN, adding TCRdist sequence similarity when clustering within HLA-allele-positive subsets. Repertoires with fewer than 30,000 or more than 120,000 public chains, plus five repertoires with anomalous nucleotide sharing, were excluded from co-occurrence clustering. TCRdb took this table from immuneACCESS and kept in-frame rearrangements with V and J called. Such tables lack part of the clones; where checked against another copy, unresolved V genes explain under half of the gap, and the rest is unexplained. V, J and clone size were drawn from that table, and D and trimming were deduced from the DNA. This sample gives approximately 190,000 clones in total; over 65% of them show up just once. Around 3% of the sample goes to the ten largest clones.

The paper as a whole reports these results and caveats: According to the authors, the approach could potentially be generalized to other disease states and immunological phenotypes. According to a later analysis, TCR association rates differed among HLA loci, with DRB1 alleles showing the most associated TCRs and HLA-C alleles showing the fewest. Linkage disequilibrium might explain the correlated functional status among segregating V segments, but an unknown experimental factor could not be ruled out. In a later genetic analysis, a missense DCLRE1C variant was associated with V-gene and J-gene trimming of TCR beta chains, and the association was replicated in an independent cohort. This cohort had only TCR beta chains sequenced, and the lack of alpha or paired-chain data limited which features could be detected. When HLA alleles, especially DR and DQ, strongly co-occurred, TCR associations were difficult to assign to individual alleles. A later analysis associated 16,951 TCR beta sequences with specific HLA alleles at a false discovery rate of 0.05. The study gave a list of 150 to 200 TCR beta chains associated with cytomegalovirus. Because the 87-base-pair reads could not distinguish some IMGT-functional V segments, including TRBV6-2 and TRBV6-3, those segments were excluded. Because counts were too low, roughly 16 rarely observed V segments, including chromosome 9 orphons, were left out of the earlier analysis of some 600 of the donors. In a later analysis, HLA-associated TCR beta chains showed more clonal expansion and lower generation probabilities than non-associated chains that were equally common. Roughly uniform sequencing depth across donors was assumed in presence/absence analyses, although this assumption may not hold. HLA typing was unavailable for some donors at each locus, so association tests used only the typed subset. Most TCR sequences were seen in very few donors, while some public TCRs were found in many individuals. Several of the top co-occurrence clusters appeared to be linked to parvovirus B19, influenza, CMV and Epstein-Barr virus, according to a later analysis. A few of the identified cytomegalovirus-associated TCR beta chains were confirmed in vitro to be specific for cytomegalovirus antigens. For the cohort, immune exposure information was limited to CMV serostatus. A further reported finding was that TCR beta sequences accurately predicted the HLA-A and HLA-B alleles for most subjects in the first cohort. An earlier analysis of approximately 540 of the donors showed that most TCR beta V segments appeared in productive rearrangements either about 90% or about 30% of the time, which broadly matched IMGT annotations. In a later genetic analysis, fewer N-insertions in productive TCRs were reported among donors in an Asian-associated ancestry cluster than the approximately 710-donor mean. A cluster of highly shared sequence variants was judged likely to represent a technical artifact of the sequencing pipeline. In a later analysis, most CMV-associated TCR beta chains were found to appear HLA-restricted, with HLA associations seemingly driven largely by CMV exposure. The classifier was reported to diagnose cytomegalovirus status with high specificity and sensitivity in both the original cohort and the validation cohort.

V is clipped by 2 bases and J by 5 bases, and the sequence between their germline boundaries is 6 bases long. Via the germline V gene, CDR1 is SGHAT and CDR2 FQNNGV. Reading from cysteine to phenylalanine, the CDR3 counts 12 amino acids. The sequence is cut down to CDR3 DNA, 36 bases in frame from base 1. The rearranged chain carries TRBV11-2 and TRBJ1-2, with an unclear D gene assignment. This TCR derives from a woman in her 50s in good health and CMV-seropositive. Sequenced input: PBMCs. The CDR3 loop reads CASSLISYGYTF. The DNA sequence is given as TGTGCCAGCAGCTTAATTTCGTATGGCTACACCTTC.